This TCR beta chain came from a study of blood T cell repertoires in COVID-19. Study details: T cells, B-cell-depleted T cells, or PBMCs provided the cDNA or gDNA that served as material.

In the source study's methods: Amplification from reference gene primers served as the basis for estimated nucleated cell counts. Data came from immunoSEQ multiplex PCR; TCRdb stores just in-frame clones and leaves some out. For V, J and clone size, that table is used; D and trimming come from the DNA. This sample has under 300,000 clones, with 70% to 85% found just once. The CDR3 runs 17 residues. CDR1 and CDR2 (germline): SGHTA, FQGNSA. With V trimmed by 5 bases and J by 1 base, 8 bases remained unmatched. This clonotype was sampled from a man aged 35 to 55 who had recovered from COVID-19. The sequenced material came from peripheral blood. The chain employs TRBV7-2 and TRBJ2-5; 12 bases agree with TRBD2. CDR3 coding DNA: TGTGCCAGCAGCGCCGGACTAGCGGGGCACTTCCAAGAGACCCAGTACTTC. Amino acids: CASSAGLAGHFQETQYF. The entire variable domain, with the rest obtained from reference TRBV7-2 and TRBJ2-5, is as follows: GAGVSQSPSNKVTEKGKDVELRCDPISGHTALYWYRQSLGQGLEFLIYFQGNSAPDKSGLPSDRFSAERTGGSVSTLTIQRTQQEDSAVYLCASSAGLAGHFQETQYFGPGTRLLVL.